This TCR beta chain originates from a study of blood T cell repertoires in COVID-19. The V and J ends lost 5 bases and 5 bases, in that order; junction bases with no gene match: 2. The length of the CDR3 is 12 residues. There are a few counts of this clone. Assay: immunoSEQ multiplex PCR; the TCRdb copy retains only in-frame clones and omits some. The sample holds about 250,000 clones, roughly 88% seen once. This TCR derives from a woman between 40 and 50 years old who had been exposed to COVID-19. The source material was PBMCs or T cells enriched from blood (not recorded which). The rearrangement links TRBV12-3 or TRBV12-4 to TRBJ1-1; TRBD1 matches 7 bases. The CDR3 spells CASSKQGTEAFF. The DNA of the CDR3 is TGTGCCAGCAGTAAACAGGGGACTGAAGCTTTCTTT.